This T cell receptor beta chain is drawn from a study of blood T cell repertoires in COVID-19. Overall study: Donors in the United States, Italy and Spain gave samples during acute or convalescent COVID-19. Sample material is recorded as cDNA or gDNA derived from T cells, B-cell-depleted T cells, or PBMCs.

Authors' analysis steps: Reference gene primer amplification in the assay estimated nucleated cell counts. Method: immunoSEQ multiplex PCR; TCRdb's copy keeps in-frame clones and lacks some. V, J and clone size are taken as reported in that table, and D and trimming were inferred from the DNA itself. The table lists a few hundred thousand clones, less than 85% of them singletons. V gave up 5 bases and J gave up 8 bases, with 13 bases separating them. CDR1 and CDR2 (germline): PRHDT, FYEKMQ (reference sequence). The CDR3 is 13 amino acids. Material for sequencing was peripheral blood. This clonotype originated in a woman younger than 35 with acute or convalescent COVID-19. This chain connects TRBV13 to TRBJ2-1; a possible D gene is TRBD1 (6 bases). Written as DNA, the CDR3 is TGTGCCAGCAGCCTCCTAGACAGGCATGAGCAGTTCTTC. Its translation is CASSLLDRHEQFF.